The 2 T cell receptor beta chains below come from one sample, sequenced in a study of monozygotic twins with inflammatory bowel disease. After re-calling the 5' RACE reads, TCRdb lists one entry per CDR3 protein, DNA absent. The repertoire table contains around 380,000 distinct CDR3 sequences. The specimen was blood. The receptors stem from a human donor with ulcerative colitis or Crohn's disease, or a healthy co-twin of an affected twin (not recorded which).

The J gene is TRBJ2-4, the V gene TRBV6-2 or TRBV6-3; the TCRdb call, TRBD2, lacks DNA for checking. The CDR3 consists of 16 residues. Germline CDR1 and CDR2: MNHEY and SVGEGT. The CDR3 loop reads CASSSLGLAGGDIQYF.

The chain employs TRBV5-1 and TRBJ2-1; TCRdb picks TRBD2, but there is no DNA to check that call. Germline V gives CDR1 SGHRS, CDR2 YFSETQ. There are 16 residues in the CDR3. The CDR3 is CASSSAAGKPLNEQFF.